The 5 T cell receptor beta chains presented below share a single source sample, sequenced in a study of cytomegalovirus exposure and HLA in healthy donors. PCR was performed using 60 Vbeta and 13 Jbeta primers. Repertoires were generated with immunoSEQ multiplex PCR, while TCRdb's copy carries only in-frame clones and drops some. The table records about 220,000 clones, over 70% of them present only once. The sequencing sample was made of PBMCs. These receptors were taken from a boy aged 2-15 years in good health and CMV-seronegative.

The chain is built from TRBV6-1 and TRBJ1-5; D is uncertain. CDR1 MNHNS and CDR2 SASEGT come from the germline V gene. This CDR3 has 14 residues. Trimming pared 2 bases from V and 3 bases from J, leaving 8 bases between. Here the CDR3 DNA reads TGTGCCAGCAGTGAATTGGCTTTCAATCAGCCCCAGCATTTT. It is translated as CASSELAFNQPQHF.

The chain uses TRBV9 and TRBJ2-1, with TRBD2 matching over 8 bases. Germline CDR1 is SGDLS and CDR2 is YYNGEE. V trimming: 3 bases; J trimming: 7 bases; junction bases outside the gene matches: 15. The CDR3 contains 17 residues. The CDR3 spells CASSDAQAGGLVNEQFF. CDR3 nucleotides: TGTGCCAGCAGCGACGCCCAGGCGGGGGGCCTTGTGAATGAGCAGTTCTTC.

The chain has TRBV4-1 and TRBJ1-1, with a weak D call TRBD1 (6 bases). With 4 bases removed from V and 1 base from J, the gap between germline ends came to 10 bases. CDR1 and CDR2 from the germline V gene are MGHRA and YSYEKL. This CDR3 has 14 residues. The CDR3 sequence is CASSRTGQNTEAFF. The CDR3 DNA is TGCGCCAGCAGCCGCACGGGACAGAACACTGAAGCTTTCTTT.

This clone came up once. Other DNA sequences from this sample encode an identical CDR3 as well. This sequence joins TRBV5-1 and TRBJ2-7, with D tentatively TRBD2 (6 bases). V was trimmed by 4 bases and J by 0 bases, leaving 8 bases between them. Looked up from germline, CDR1 is SGHRS and CDR2 is YFSETQ. The CDR3 is 13 amino acids. The CDR3 sequence: CASSPTSSYEQYF. The CDR3 DNA sequence: TGCGCCAGCAGCCCGACTAGCTCCTACGAGCAGTACTTC.

This clone occurred a few times. This sequence joins TRBV30 and TRBJ1-1; D may be TRBD1 (6 bases). Germline V CDR1 and CDR2: GTSNPN, SVGIG (reference sequence). The V and J ends lost 5 bases and 5 bases respectively, with 15 bases between them. The CDR3 spans 13 residues. CDR3 loop: CAWDRAGETEAFF. Here the CDR3 DNA reads TGTGCCTGGGACCGGGCAGGGGAAACTGAAGCTTTCTTT.